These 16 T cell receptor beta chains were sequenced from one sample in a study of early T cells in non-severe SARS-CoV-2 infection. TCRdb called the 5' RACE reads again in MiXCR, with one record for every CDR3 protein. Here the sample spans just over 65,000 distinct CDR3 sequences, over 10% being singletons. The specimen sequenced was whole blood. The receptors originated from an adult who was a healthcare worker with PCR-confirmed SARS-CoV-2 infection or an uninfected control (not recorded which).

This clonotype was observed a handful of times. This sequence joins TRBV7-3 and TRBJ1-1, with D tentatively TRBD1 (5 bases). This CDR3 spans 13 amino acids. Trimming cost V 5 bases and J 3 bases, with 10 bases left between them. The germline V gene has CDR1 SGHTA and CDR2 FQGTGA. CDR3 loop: CASSQGPHTEAFF. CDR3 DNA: TGTGCCAGCAGCCAGGGACCGCACACTGAAGCTTTCTTT.

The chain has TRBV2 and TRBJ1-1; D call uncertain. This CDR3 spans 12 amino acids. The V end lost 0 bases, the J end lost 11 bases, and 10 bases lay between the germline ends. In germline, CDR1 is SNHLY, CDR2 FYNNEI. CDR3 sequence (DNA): TGTGCCAGCAGTGAAGCTCGAGGAATTGCTTTCTTT. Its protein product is CASSEARGIAFF.

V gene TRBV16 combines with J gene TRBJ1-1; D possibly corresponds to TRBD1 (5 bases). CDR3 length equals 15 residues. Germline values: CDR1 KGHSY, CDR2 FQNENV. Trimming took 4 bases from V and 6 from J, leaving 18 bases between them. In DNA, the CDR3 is TGTGCCAGCAGCCTCGAATCGGGGGGAAGCGCTGAAGCTTTCTTT. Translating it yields CASSLESGGSAEAFF.

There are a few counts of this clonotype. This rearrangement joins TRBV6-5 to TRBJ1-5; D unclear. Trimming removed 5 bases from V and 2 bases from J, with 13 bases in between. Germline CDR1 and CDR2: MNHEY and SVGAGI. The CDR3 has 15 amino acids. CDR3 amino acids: CASSGRASGNQPQHF. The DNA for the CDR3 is TGTGCCAGCAGTGGGCGGGCTTCGGGCAATCAGCCCCAGCATTTT.

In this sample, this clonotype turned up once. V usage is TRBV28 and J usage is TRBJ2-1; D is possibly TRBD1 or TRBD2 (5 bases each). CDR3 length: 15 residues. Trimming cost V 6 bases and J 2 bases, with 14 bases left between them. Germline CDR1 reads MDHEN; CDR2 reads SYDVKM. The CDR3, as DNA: TGTGCCAGCAGCCCTCGGGGCCGCCCCTACAATGAGCAGTTCTTC. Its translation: CASSPRGRPYNEQFF.

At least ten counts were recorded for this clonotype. In nucleotides, the CDR3 is TGCGCCAGCAGCGAAACTAGCGGGAGGGCGAATGAGCAGTTCTTC. It translates to CASSETSGRANEQFF. The chain carries TRBV5-1 and TRBJ2-1, with 13 bases that match TRBD2. From germline, CDR1 is SGHRS and CDR2 YFSETQ. Trimming removed 4 bases from V and 7 bases from J; junction bases left unmatched: 5. CDR3 length: 15 residues.

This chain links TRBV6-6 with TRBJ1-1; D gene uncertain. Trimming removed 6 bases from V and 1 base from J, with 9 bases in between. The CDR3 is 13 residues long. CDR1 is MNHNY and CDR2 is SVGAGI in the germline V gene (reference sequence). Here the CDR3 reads CASSGEPNTEAFF. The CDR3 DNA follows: TGTGCCAGCAGCGGGGAACCGAACACTGAAGCTTTCTTT.

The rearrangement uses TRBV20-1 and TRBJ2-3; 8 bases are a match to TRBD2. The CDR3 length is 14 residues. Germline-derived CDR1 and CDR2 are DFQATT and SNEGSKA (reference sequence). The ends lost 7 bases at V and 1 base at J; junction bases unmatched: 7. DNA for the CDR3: TGCAGTGTCAGTACTAGCGGAGGCACAGATACGCAGTATTTT. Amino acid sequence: CSVSTSGGTDTQYF.

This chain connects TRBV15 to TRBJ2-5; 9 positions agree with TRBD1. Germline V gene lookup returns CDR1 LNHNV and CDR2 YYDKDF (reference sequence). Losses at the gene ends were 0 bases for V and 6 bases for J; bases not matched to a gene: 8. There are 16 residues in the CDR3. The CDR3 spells CATSREGGTGTKTQYF. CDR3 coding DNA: TGTGCCACCAGCAGAGAGGGGGGGACAGGGACGAAGACCCAGTACTTC. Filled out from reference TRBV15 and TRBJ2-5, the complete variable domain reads DAMVIQNPRYQVTQFGKPVTLSCSQTLNHNVMYWYQQKSSQAPKLLFHYYDKDFNNEADTPDNFQSRRPNTSFCFLDIRSPGLGDTAMYLCATSREGGTGTKTQYFGPGTRLLVL.

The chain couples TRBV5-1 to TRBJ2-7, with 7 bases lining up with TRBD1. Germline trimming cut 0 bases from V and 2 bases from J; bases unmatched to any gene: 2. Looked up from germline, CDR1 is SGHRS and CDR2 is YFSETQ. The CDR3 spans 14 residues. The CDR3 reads CASSLGTGPYEQYF. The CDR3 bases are TGCGCCAGCAGCTTGGGGACAGGACCCTACGAGCAGTACTTC.

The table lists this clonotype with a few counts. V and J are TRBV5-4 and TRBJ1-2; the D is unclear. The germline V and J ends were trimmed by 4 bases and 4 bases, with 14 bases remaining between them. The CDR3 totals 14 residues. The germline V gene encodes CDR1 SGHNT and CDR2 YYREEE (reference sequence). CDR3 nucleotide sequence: TGTGCCAGCAGCCCGGGAGCCGGGCCCTATGGCTACACCTTC. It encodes CASSPGAGPYGYTF.

This chain's CDR3 is CASSLRPGELFF. CDR3 in DNA: TGTGCCAGCAGTTTGAGGCCCGGGGAGCTGTTTTTT. This sequence joins TRBV2 and TRBJ2-2; D is unclear. Trimming stripped 5 bases from V and 6 bases from J, with 7 bases between. The length of the CDR3 is 12 residues. From germline, CDR1 is SNHLY and CDR2 FYNNEI. Together with reference TRBV2 and TRBJ2-2, the CDR3 gives the full variable domain: EPEVTQTPSHQVTQMGQEVILRCVPISNHLYFYWYRQILGQKVEFLVSFYNNEISEKSEIFDDQFSVERPDGSNFTLKIRSTKLEDSAMYFCASSLRPGELFFGEGSRLTVL.

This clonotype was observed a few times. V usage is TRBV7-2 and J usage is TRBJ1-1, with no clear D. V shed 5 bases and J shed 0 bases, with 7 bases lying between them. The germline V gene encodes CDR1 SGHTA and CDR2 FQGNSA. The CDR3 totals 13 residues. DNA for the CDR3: TGTGCCAGCAGCCCTCAGCTGAACACTGAAGCTTTCTTT. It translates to CASSPQLNTEAFF.

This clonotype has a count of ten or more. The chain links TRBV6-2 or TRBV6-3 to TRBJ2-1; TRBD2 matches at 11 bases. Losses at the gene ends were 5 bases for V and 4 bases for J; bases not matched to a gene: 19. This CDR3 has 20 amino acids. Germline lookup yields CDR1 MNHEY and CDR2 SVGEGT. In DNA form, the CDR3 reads TGTGCCAGCAGTCATCCCTCGAACAGACCACTAGCGGGAGAGTACAATGAGCAGTTCTTC. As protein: CASSHPSNRPLAGEYNEQFF.

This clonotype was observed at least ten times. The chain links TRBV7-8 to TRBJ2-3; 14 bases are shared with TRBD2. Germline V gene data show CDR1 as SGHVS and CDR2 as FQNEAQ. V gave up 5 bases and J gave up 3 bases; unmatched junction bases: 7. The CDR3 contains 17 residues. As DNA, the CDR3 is TGTGCCAGCAGCCCGAGGACTAGCGGGAGGTATACAGATACGCAGTATTTT. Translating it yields CASSPRTSGRYTDTQYF.

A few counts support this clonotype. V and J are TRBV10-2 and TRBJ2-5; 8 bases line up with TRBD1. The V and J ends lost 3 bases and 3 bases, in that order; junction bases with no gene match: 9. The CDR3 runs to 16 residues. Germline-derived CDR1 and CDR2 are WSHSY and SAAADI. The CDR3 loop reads CASSDVRGQAKETQYF. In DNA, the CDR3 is TGCGCCAGCAGTGATGTGAGGGGACAGGCCAAAGAGACCCAGTACTTC.